The 8 T cell receptor beta chains presented below share a single source sample, sequenced in a study of PD-L1 blockade in urothelial cancer. Sequencing used immunoSEQ multiplex PCR; TCRdb keeps in-frame clones, though not all of them. The table records 58,000 or so clones, 81% of them present only once. As to time point: pretreatment peripheral blood. The source was PBMCs, collected around atezolizumab (anti-PD-L1) treatment. Every receptor here comes from a man between 65 and 80 years old with urothelial cancer.

The chain carries TRBV5-4 and TRBJ2-1; 10 nucleotides agree with TRBD2. The CDR3 spans 15 residues. The germline CDR1 and CDR2 sequences are SGHNT and YYREEE (reference sequence). J gave up 5 bases and V 0 bases, and 2 bases lay outside the gene matches. The CDR3 coding sequence is TGTGCCAGCAGCTTGGACACTAGCGGGGACAATGAGCAGTTCTTC. This sequence encodes CASSLDTSGDNEQFF. Full variable domain (missing parts from reference TRBV5-4 and TRBJ2-1): ETGVTQSPTHLIKTRGQQVTLRCSSQSGHNTVSWYQQALGQGPQFIFQYYREEENGRGNFPPRFSGLQFPNYSSELNVNALELDDSALYLCASSLDTSGDNEQFFGPGTRLTVL.

This chain joins TRBV29-1 and TRBJ1-1; 7 bases are shared with TRBD1. This CDR3 is built from 13 residues. Unmatched junction bases numbered 7, after V lost 4 bases and J lost 5 bases. Germline-derived CDR1 and CDR2 are SQVTM and ANQGSEA. The CDR3 DNA follows: TGCAGCGTTGGCGACAGGGATGGTACTGAAGCTTTCTTT. It yields the protein CSVGDRDGTEAFF.

This clone was seen a handful of times. The rearrangement uses TRBV19 and TRBJ2-7, with 13 positions matching TRBD2. The CDR3 contains 15 residues. J was trimmed by 3 bases and V by 2 bases; bases with no gene match: 1. Germline V gene data show CDR1 as LNHDA and CDR2 as SQIVND (reference sequence). The CDR3 protein is CASSIRTSGSYEQYF. CDR3 DNA: TGTGCCAGTAGTATAAGGACTAGCGGGAGCTACGAGCAGTACTTC.

For this clone: At one end, the junction sequence differs from germline, possibly due to a read error. The CDR3 spells CACSGDSNYGYTF. CDR3 DNA sequence: TGTGCCTGTAGTGGGGACAGTAACTATGGCTACACCTTC. This chain connects TRBV30 to TRBJ1-2; 7 bases align to TRBD1. CDR3 length: 13 amino acids. Germline assignment: CDR1 GTSNPN and CDR2 SVGIG (reference sequence).

This chain connects TRBV18 to TRBJ2-3; a possible D gene is TRBD2 (5 bases). This CDR3 spans 13 amino acids. Germline CDR1 is KGHSH and CDR2 is LQKENI. V was cut by 3 bases and J by 5 bases, with 9 bases left in between. The CDR3 sequence is CASSPRTGDTQYF. The CDR3, as DNA: TGTGCCAGCTCACCCCGGACTGGAGATACGCAGTATTTT.

The chain couples TRBV4-2 to TRBJ2-4; 10 positions agree with TRBD1. The CDR3 consists of 15 residues. Germline V gives CDR1 LGHNA, CDR2 YNFKEQ. The V segment lost 4 bases and the J segment 0 bases; nucleotides outside the gene matches: 0. CDR3 region: CASSRDRGAKNIQYF. The CDR3, as DNA: TGTGCCAGCAGCCGGGACAGGGGAGCCAAAAACATTCAGTACTTC.

V and J are TRBV6-1 and TRBJ1-1, with 10 nucleotides matching TRBD1. Unmatched junction bases numbered 5, after V lost 2 bases and J lost 5 bases. CDR3 length equals 15 residues. CDR1 is MNHNS, CDR2 SASEGT, per germline. The CDR3 protein is CASSEPTGGFTEAFF. CDR3 nucleotides: TGTGCCAGCAGTGAACCGACAGGGGGCTTTACTGAAGCTTTCTTT.

This chain uses TRBV28 with TRBJ1-1, with a tentative D call TRBD1 (6 bases). From germline, CDR1 is MDHEN and CDR2 SYDVKM. The CDR3 extends over 11 amino acids. The ends were cut back, 8 bases at V and 3 bases at J, with 7 bases in the middle. In DNA form, the CDR3 reads TGTGCCAGCGAGGGGGACACTGAAGCTTTCTTT. Its translation is CASEGDTEAFF.